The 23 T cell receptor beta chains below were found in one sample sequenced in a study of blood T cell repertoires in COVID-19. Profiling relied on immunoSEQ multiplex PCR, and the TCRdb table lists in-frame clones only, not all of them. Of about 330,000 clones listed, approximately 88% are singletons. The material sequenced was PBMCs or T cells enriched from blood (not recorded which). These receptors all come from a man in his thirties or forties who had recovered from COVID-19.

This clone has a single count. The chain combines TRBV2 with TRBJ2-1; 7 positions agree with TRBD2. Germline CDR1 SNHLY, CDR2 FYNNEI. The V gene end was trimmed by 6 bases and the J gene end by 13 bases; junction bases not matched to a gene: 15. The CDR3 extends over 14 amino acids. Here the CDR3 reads CASRGGFGRVFQFF. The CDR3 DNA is TGTGCCAGCAGGGGGGGGTTTGGCAGGGTCTTCCAGTTCTTC. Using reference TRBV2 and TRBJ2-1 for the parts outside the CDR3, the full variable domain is EPEVTQTPSHQVTQMGQEVILRCVPISNHLYFYWYRQILGQKVEFLVSFYNNEISEKSEIFDDQFSVERPDGSNFTLKIRSTKLEDSAMYFCASRGGFGRVFQFFGPGTRLTVL.

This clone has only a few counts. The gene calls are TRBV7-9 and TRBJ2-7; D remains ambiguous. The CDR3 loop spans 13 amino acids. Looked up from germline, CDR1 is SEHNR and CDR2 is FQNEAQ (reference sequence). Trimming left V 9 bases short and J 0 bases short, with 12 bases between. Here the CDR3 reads CASAGLTSYEQYF. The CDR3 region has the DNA TGTGCCAGTGCCGGGTTAACCTCCTACGAGCAGTACTTC. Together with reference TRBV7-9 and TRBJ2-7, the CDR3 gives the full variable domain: DTGVSQNPRHKITKRGQNVTFRCDPISEHNRLYWYRQTLGQGPEFLTYFQNEAQLEKSRLLSDRFSAERPKGSFSTLEIQRTEQGDSAMYLCASAGLTSYEQYFGPGTRLTVT.

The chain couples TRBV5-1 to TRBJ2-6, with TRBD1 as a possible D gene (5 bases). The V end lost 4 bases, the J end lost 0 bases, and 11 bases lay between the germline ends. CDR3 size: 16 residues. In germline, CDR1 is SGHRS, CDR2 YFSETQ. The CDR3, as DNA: TGCGCCAGCAGCGGCAGGGCCCGCTCTGGGGCCAACGTCCTGACTTTC. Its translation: CASSGRARSGANVLTF.

CDR3 amino acids: CASSPPGTGGGGGEQYF. The DNA for the CDR3 is TGTGCCAGCTCACCGCCAGGGACAGGGGGCGGAGGTGGAGAGCAGTACTTC. V gene TRBV18 combines with J gene TRBJ2-7, with 12 nucleotides matching TRBD1. CDR3 size: 17 residues. J gave up 7 bases and V 3 bases, and 13 bases lay outside the gene matches. Per the germline V gene, CDR1 is KGHSH and CDR2 is LQKENI.

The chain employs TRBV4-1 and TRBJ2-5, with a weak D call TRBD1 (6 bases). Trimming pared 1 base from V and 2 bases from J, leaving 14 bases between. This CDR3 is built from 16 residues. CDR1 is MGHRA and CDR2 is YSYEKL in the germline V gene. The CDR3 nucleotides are TGCGCCAGCAGCCAAGGAAGGGGACATACACAAGAGACCCAGTACTTC. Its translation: CASSQGRGHTQETQYF.

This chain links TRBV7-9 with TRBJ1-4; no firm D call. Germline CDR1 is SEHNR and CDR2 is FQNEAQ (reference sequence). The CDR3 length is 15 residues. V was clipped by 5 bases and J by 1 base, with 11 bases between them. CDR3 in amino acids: CASSAESLTNEKLFF. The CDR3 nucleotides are TGTGCCAGCAGCGCCGAGTCGTTAACTAATGAAAAACTGTTTTTT. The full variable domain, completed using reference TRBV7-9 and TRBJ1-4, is DTGVSQNPRHKITKRGQNVTFRCDPISEHNRLYWYRQTLGQGPEFLTYFQNEAQLEKSRLLSDRFSAERPKGSFSTLEIQRTEQGDSAMYLCASSAESLTNEKLFFGSGTQLSVL.

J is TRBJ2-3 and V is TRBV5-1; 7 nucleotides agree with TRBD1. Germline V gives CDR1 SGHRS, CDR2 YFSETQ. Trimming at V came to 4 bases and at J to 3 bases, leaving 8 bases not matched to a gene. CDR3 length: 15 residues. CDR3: CASSDRQGRTDTQYF. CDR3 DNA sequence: TGCGCCAGCAGCGACCGACAGGGTCGTACAGATACGCAGTATTTT.

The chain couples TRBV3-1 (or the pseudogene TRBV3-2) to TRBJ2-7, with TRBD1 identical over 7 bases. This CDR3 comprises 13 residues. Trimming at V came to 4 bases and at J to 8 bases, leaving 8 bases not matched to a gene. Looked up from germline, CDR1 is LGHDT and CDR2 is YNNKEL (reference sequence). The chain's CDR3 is CASSRRGTDQQYF. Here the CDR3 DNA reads TGTGCCAGCAGCCGAAGGGGGACAGATCAGCAGTACTTC.

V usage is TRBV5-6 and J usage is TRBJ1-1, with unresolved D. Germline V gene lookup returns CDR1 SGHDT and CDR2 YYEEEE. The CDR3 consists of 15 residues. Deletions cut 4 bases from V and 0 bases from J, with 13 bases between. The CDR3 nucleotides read TGTGCCAGCAGCCCTCCCTTTGCGGTGAACACTGAAGCTTTCTTT. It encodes CASSPPFAVNTEAFF.

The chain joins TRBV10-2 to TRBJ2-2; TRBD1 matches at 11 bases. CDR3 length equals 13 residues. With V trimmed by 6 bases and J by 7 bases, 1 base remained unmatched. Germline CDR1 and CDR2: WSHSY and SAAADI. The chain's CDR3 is CASRGQGVGELFF. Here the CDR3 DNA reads TGCGCCAGCAGGGGACAGGGGGTCGGGGAGCTGTTTTTT.

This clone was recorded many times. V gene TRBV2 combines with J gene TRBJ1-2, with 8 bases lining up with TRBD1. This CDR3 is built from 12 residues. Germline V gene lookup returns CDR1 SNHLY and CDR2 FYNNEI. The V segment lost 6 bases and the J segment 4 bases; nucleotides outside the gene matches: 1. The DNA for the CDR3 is TGTGCCAGCAGCACAGGGGGCTATGGCTACACCTTC. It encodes CASSTGGYGYTF.

The CDR3 coding sequence is TGTGCCAGCAGTCGGACAGGGTTGGCCGGGGAGCTGTTTTTT. Encoded protein: CASSRTGLAGELFF. This chain joins TRBV6-5 and TRBJ2-2; 8 nucleotides match TRBD1. This CDR3 is built from 14 residues. With 5 bases clipped from V and 6 bases from J, the junction kept 5 bases outside the gene matches. The germline gives CDR1 MNHEY, CDR2 SVGAGI.

This chain's CDR3 is CASSFRGQPQHF. CDR3 in DNA: TGTGCCAGCAGTTTCAGGGGTCAGCCCCAGCATTTT. J is TRBJ1-5 and V is TRBV28; weak D call: TRBD1 (6 bases). Germline values: CDR1 MDHEN, CDR2 SYDVKM. The CDR3 length is 12 residues. Trimming removed 3 bases from V and 6 bases from J, with 6 bases in between.

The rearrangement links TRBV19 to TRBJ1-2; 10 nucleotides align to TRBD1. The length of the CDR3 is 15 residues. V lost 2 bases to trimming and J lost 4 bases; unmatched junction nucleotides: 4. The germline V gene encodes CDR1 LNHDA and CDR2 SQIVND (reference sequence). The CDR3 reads CASSIPGTGAYGYTF. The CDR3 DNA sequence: TGTGCCAGTAGTATACCCGGGACAGGGGCCTATGGCTACACCTTC.

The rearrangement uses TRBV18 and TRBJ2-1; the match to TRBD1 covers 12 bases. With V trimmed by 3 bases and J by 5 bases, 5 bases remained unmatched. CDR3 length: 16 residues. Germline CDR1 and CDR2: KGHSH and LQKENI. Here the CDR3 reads CASSPGTGGGNNEQFF. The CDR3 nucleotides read TGTGCCAGCTCACCCGGGACAGGGGGCGGAAACAATGAGCAGTTCTTC.

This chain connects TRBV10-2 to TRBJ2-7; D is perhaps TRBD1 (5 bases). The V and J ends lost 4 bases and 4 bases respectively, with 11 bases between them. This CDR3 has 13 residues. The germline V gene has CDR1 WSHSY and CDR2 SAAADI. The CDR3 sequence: CASSGGRAYEQYF. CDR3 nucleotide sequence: TGCGCCAGCAGTGGTGGCAGGGCTTACGAGCAGTACTTC.

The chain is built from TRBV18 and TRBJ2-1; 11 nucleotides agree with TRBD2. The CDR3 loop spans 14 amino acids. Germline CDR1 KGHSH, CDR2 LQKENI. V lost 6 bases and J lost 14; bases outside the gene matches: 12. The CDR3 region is CASSPTSGDIAKFF. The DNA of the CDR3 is TGTGCCAGCTCCCCGACTAGCGGGGACATTGCTAAGTTCTTC.

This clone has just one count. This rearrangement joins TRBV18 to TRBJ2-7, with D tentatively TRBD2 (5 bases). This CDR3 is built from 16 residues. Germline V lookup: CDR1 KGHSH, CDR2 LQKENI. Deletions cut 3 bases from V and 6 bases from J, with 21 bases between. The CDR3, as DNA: TGTGCCAGCTCACCCCTGGATTCGGTGGGCGAGGGCGAGCAGTACTTC. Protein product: CASSPLDSVGEGEQYF.

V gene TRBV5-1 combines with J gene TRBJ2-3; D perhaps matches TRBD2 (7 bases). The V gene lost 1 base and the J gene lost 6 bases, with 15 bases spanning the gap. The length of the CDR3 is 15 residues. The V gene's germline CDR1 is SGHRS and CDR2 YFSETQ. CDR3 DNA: TGCGCCAGCAGCTTGTGGGAGGGGGGACGCGATACGCAGTATTTT. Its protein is CASSLWEGGRDTQYF.

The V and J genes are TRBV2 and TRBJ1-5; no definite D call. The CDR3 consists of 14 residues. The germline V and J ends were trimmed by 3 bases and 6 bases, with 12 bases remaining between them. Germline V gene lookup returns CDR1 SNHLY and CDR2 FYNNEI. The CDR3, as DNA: TGTGCCAGCAGTGAGAAGGCACTAAGTCAGCCCCAGCATTTT. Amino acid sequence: CASSEKALSQPQHF.

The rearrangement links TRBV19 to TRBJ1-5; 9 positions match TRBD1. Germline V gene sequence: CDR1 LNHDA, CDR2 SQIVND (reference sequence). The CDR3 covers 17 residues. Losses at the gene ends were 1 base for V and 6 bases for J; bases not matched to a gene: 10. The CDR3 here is CASSIGQGQGSSQPQHF. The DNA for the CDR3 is TGTGCCAGTAGTATAGGCCAGGGACAGGGATCTTCTCAGCCCCAGCATTTT.

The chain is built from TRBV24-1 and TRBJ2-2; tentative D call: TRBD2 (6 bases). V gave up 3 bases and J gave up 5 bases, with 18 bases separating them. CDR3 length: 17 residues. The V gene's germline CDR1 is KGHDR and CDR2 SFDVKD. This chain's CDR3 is CATSDPMEGIDTGELFF. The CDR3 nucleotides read TGTGCCACCAGTGATCCGATGGAGGGAATTGATACCGGGGAGCTGTTTTTT.

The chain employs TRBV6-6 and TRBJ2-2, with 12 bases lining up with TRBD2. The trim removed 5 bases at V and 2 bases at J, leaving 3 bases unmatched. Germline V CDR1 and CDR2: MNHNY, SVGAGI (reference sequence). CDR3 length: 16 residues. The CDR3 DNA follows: TGTGCCAGCAGTCGACTAGCGGGGGAAAACACCGGGGAGCTGTTTTTT. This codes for CASSRLAGENTGELFF.